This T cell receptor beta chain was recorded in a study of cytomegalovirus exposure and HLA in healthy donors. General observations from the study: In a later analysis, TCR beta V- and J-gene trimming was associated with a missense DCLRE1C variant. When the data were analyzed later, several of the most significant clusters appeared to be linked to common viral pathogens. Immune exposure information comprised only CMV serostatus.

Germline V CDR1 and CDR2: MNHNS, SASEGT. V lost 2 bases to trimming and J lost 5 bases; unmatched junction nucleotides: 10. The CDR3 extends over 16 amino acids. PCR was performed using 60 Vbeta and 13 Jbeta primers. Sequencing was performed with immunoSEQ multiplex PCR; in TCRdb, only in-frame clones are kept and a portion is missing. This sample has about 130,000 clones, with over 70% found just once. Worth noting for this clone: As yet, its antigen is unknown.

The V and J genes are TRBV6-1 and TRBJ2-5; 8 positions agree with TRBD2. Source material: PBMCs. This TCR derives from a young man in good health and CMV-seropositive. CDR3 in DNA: TGTGCCAGCAGTGAAAATTCCCCCGCTAGCGGGGAGACCCAGTACTTC. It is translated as CASSENSPASGETQYF.